This T cell receptor (beta chain) appears in the sequencing data of a study of cytomegalovirus exposure and HLA in healthy donors. Findings of the study overall: Certain sequence variants were highly shared and formed a cluster, and this cluster was likely a sequencing artifact. There were some public TCRs occurring in many donors, but most TCR sequences were rare. 87-base-pair reads could not separate some V segments, including TRBV6-2 and TRBV6-3.

A multiplex PCR was run with 60 Vbeta primers and 13 Jbeta primers. Only in-frame clones appear in the TCRdb table, and some are missing; sequencing was by immunoSEQ multiplex PCR. The table lists fewer than 95,000 clones, approximately 60% of them singletons, with roughly 21% in the top ten. The CDR3 covers 14 residues. Germline values: CDR1 SGHTA, CDR2 FQGNSA. Trimming took 5 bases from V and 5 from J; bases not matched to a gene: 8. Regarding donors, all were healthy bone marrow donors. As to this clone: What it binds is not known.

This TCR was sampled from a woman aged 45-60 years in good health and CMV-seropositive. Sequencing was done on a sample of PBMCs. The chain links TRBV7-2 to TRBJ2-5, with 7 positions matching TRBD1. The CDR3 DNA is TGTGCCAGCAGCCCCCAGACAGGGTTGGAGACCCAGTACTTC. Its translation: CASSPQTGLETQYF.